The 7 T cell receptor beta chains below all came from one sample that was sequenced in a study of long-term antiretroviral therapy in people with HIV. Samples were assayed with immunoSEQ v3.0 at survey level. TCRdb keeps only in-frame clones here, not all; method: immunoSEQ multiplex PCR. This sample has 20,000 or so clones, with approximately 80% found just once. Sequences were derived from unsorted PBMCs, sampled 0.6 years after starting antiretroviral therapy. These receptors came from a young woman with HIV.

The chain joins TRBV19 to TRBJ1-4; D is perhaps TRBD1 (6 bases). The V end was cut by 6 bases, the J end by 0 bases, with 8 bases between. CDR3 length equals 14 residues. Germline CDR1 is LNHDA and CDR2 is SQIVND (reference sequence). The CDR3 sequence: CASSHRATNEKLFF. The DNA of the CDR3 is TGTGCCAGTAGCCACAGGGCAACTAATGAAAAACTGTTTTTT.

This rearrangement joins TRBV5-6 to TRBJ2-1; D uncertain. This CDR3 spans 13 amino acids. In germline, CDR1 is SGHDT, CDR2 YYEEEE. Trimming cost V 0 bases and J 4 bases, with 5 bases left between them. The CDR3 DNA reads TGTGCCAGCAGCTTGGACGGATACAATGAGCAGTTCTTC. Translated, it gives CASSLDGYNEQFF. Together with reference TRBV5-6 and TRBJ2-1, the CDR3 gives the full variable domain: DAGVTQSPTHLIKTRGQQVTLRCSPKSGHDTVSWYQQALGQGPQFIFQYYEEEERQRGNFPDRFSGHQFPNYSSELNVNALLLGDSALYLCASSLDGYNEQFFGPGTRLTVL.

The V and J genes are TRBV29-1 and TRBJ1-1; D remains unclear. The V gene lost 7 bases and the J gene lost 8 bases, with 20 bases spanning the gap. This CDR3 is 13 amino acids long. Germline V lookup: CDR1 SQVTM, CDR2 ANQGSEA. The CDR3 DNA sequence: TGCAGCGCCCGTTTTTCGGAGCGTAAAGAAGCTTTCTTT. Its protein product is CSARFSERKEAFF. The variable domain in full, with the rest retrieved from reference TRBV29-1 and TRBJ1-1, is SAVISQKPSRDICQRGTSLTIQCQVDSQVTMMFWYRQQPGQSLTLIATANQGSEATYESGFVIDKFPISRPNLTFSTLTVSNMSPEDSSIYLCSARFSERKEAFFGQGTRLTVV.

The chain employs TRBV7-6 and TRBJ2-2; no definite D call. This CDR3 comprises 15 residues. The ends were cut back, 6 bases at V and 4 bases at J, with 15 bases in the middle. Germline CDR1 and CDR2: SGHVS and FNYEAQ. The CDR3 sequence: CASSGVPTSTGELFF. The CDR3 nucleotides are TGTGCCAGCAGTGGAGTCCCAACATCCACCGGGGAGCTGTTTTTT.

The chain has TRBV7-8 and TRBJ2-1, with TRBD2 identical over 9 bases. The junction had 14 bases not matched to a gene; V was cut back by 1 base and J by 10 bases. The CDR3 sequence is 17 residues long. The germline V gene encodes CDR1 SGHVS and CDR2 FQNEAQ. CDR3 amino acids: CASSLVSLAGIVREQFF. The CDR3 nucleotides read TGTGCCAGCAGCTTAGTATCTCTAGCGGGAATAGTGAGGGAGCAGTTCTTC. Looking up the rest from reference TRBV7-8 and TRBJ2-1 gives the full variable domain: GAGVSQSPRYKVAKRGQDVALRCDPISGHVSLFWYQQALGQGPEFLTYFQNEAQLDKSGLPSDRFFAERPEGSVSTLKIQRTQQEDSAVYLCASSLVSLAGIVREQFFGPGTRLTVL.

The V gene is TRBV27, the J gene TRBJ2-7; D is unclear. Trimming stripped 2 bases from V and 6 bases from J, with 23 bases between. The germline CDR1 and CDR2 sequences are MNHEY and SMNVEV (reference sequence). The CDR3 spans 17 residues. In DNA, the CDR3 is TGTGCCAGCAGTTTAGAAGGCCGTCGGTGGGTCCCTCGCGAGCAGTACTTC. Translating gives CASSLEGRRWVPREQYF.

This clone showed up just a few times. The CDR3 coding sequence is TGTGCCAGCAGTTACGATCGACTAGCGTCTCCGCACGGGCAGTACTTC. It is translated as CASSYDRLASPHGQYF. The chain combines TRBV6-6 with TRBJ2-7, with 8 bases that match TRBD2. Germline CDR1 and CDR2: MNHNY and SVGAGI (reference sequence). CDR3 length equals 16 residues. After removal of 2 bases from V and 9 bases from J, the junction contained 15 bases not matched to a gene.